These 9 T cell receptor beta chains were all obtained from the same sample, sequenced in a study of cytomegalovirus exposure and HLA in healthy donors (dated by TCRdb to the late 2010s). Receptor libraries were prepared by the immunoSEQ multiplex PCR assay. For the multiplex PCR, a mixture combining 60 forward primers for TCR Vbeta segments and 13 reverse primers for TCR Jbeta segments was used. Here the immuneACCESS table is served through TCRdb, limited to in-frame sequences with V and J called. Missing clones are a known gap in these copies; in checked studies unresolved V genes cover under half, and the rest lacks a known reason. This sample has approximately 150,000 clones in its table, and approximately 78% of those were observed once. The top ten constitute about 6.8% of the sample. The sequenced sample consisted of PBMCs. Every receptor here comes from a woman in her thirties or forties in good health and CMV-seropositive.

The chain joins TRBV7-9 to TRBJ2-3, with 9 bases aligning to TRBD2. Germline CDR1 is SEHNR and CDR2 is FQNEAQ (reference sequence). Unmatched junction bases numbered 4, after V lost 3 bases and J lost 3 bases. This CDR3 is 15 amino acids long. The DNA of the CDR3 is TGTGCCAGCAGCTTTAGGCGGGAGGGGACAGATACGCAGTATTTT. As protein: CASSFRREGTDTQYF.

The genes are TRBV18 and TRBJ2-2; 7 bases agree with TRBD1. From germline, CDR1 is KGHSH and CDR2 LQKENI. CDR3 size: 17 residues. J gave up 5 bases and V 2 bases, and 11 bases lay outside the gene matches. CDR3 coding DNA: TGTGCCAGCTCACCAGCGGACGACAGGGAATTTACCGGGGAGCTGTTTTTT. It specifies CASSPADDREFTGELFF.

This clone came up once. The rearrangement uses TRBV7-2 and TRBJ1-2; a possible D gene is TRBD1 (5 bases). Germline CDR1 is SGHTA and CDR2 is FQGNSA. The CDR3 is 14 amino acids. V was clipped by 3 bases and J by 3 bases, with 11 bases between them. The CDR3 DNA reads as TGTGCCAGCAGCTTGGGGGGGGAGGACTATGGCTACACCTTC. Translating gives CASSLGGEDYGYTF. Based on the CDR3 plus reference TRBV7-2 and TRBJ1-2, the full variable domain is GAGVSQSPSNKVTEKGKDVELRCDPISGHTALYWYRQSLGQGLEFLIYFQGNSAPDKSGLPSDRFSAERTGGSVSTLTIQRTQQEDSAVYLCASSLGGEDYGYTFGSGTRLTVV.

This chain uses TRBV2 with TRBJ1-2; no definite D call. V shed 4 bases and J shed 0 bases, with 12 bases lying between them. The CDR3 extends over 15 amino acids. Per germline, CDR1 SNHLY and CDR2 FYNNEI. The CDR3, as DNA: TGTGCCAGCAGTGGTTTGAGGGCTCCTAACTATGGCTACACCTTC. Its translation is CASSGLRAPNYGYTF.

The rearrangement uses TRBV11-3 and TRBJ2-3; 8 positions match TRBD2. This CDR3 is built from 15 residues. Germline V CDR1 and CDR2: SGHNT, YENEEA. The V and J ends lost 4 bases and 2 bases, in that order; junction bases with no gene match: 5. The CDR3 nucleotides are TGTGCCAGCAGCTCAGGACTAGCTGCCACAGATACGCAGTATTTT. Translating it yields CASSSGLAATDTQYF.

The genes are TRBV4-1 and TRBJ2-7, with TRBD2 matching 10 bases. Germline loops: CDR1 MGHRA, CDR2 YSYEKL. The junction had 14 bases not matched to a gene; V was cut back by 3 bases and J by 3 bases. This CDR3 is built from 18 residues. The CDR3, as DNA: TGCGCCAGCAGCCACGATGGGGGGCTAGCGGGAGCCAACTACGAGCAGTACTTC. Translation: CASSHDGGLAGANYEQYF.

J is TRBJ2-3 and V is TRBV6-1, with TRBD1 matching over 7 bases. Germline CDR1 and CDR2: MNHNS and SASEGT. This CDR3 contains 14 residues. V lost 6 bases and J lost 4; bases outside the gene matches: 7. CDR3 bases: TGTGCCAGCAGCGACAGGGACGCAGCAGATACGCAGTATTTT. Its translation is CASSDRDAADTQYF.

V is TRBV18 and J is TRBJ1-2; 7 bases align to TRBD1. J lost 0 bases, V lost 6 bases, and 10 bases had no gene match. This CDR3 spans 16 amino acids. Germline V CDR1 and CDR2: KGHSH, LQKENI. DNA of the CDR3: TGTGCCAGCTCGGTGGATGGACAGGTAGCTAACTATGGCTACACCTTC. Protein: CASSVDGQVANYGYTF. The full variable domain, with the rest looked up from reference TRBV18 and TRBJ1-2, is NAGVMQNPRHLVRRRGQEARLRCSPMKGHSHVYWYRQLPEEGLKFMVYLQKENIIDESGMPKERFSAEFPKEGPSILRIQQVVRGDSAAYFCASSVDGQVANYGYTFGSGTRLTVV.

The chain uses TRBV5-6 and TRBJ1-5; tentatively, D is TRBD1 (5 bases). Germline V CDR1 and CDR2: SGHDT, YYEEEE. CDR3 length equals 16 residues. Trimming took 1 base from V and 3 from J, leaving 14 bases between them. CDR3 bases: TGTGCCAGCAGCTTGAGGGGCAGCAACTACAATCAGCCCCAGCATTTT. Translation: CASSLRGSNYNQPQHF.